This T cell receptor (beta chain) is drawn from a study of T cell repertoires in cytomegalovirus infection. For the study at large: Newly reported HLA-C-restricted and thoroughly characterized HLA-B-restricted CMV epitopes were employed. Indicated by public TCR beta signatures were CMV infection and matching HLA type.

One entry per CDR3 protein results from TCRdb running MiXCR on the reads. The table lists 700,000 to 950,000 distinct CDR3 sequences, about 31% of them singletons, with roughly an eighth in the top ten. The table lists this clonotype with many counts. Its specificity is not known. Material: cultured CD8+ T cells from PBMCs, obtained from culture after CMV antigen stimulation. This clonotype was obtained from a human donor in good health (CMV status not recorded). Some clones in this sample may be carry-over from other donors' samples.

CDR3 amino acids: CASSFGSSSYNEQFF. CDR3 sequence (DNA): TGTGCCAGCAGCTTCGGCTCGAGCTCCTACAATGAGCAGTTCTTC. The V call is TRBV7-6, the J call TRBJ2-1; unclear D gene. V was trimmed by 3 bases and J by 0 bases, leaving 9 bases between them. In germline, CDR1 is SGHVS, CDR2 FNYEAQ. The CDR3 is 15 amino acids.